A few counts support the clone carrying this T cell receptor beta chain. The repertoire was sequenced with immunoSEQ multiplex PCR; TCRdb's copy has only in-frame clones and lacks some. The sample consists of about 78,000 clones, approximately 92% of them appearing once. Looked up from germline, CDR1 is LGHDT and CDR2 is YNNKEL (reference sequence). The CDR3 covers 14 residues. V was trimmed by 0 bases and J by 1 base, leaving 6 bases between them. These data are taken from a study of blood T cell repertoires in COVID-19. Background on the study: Donors in the United States, Italy and Spain gave samples during acute or convalescent COVID-19.

This sequence joins TRBV3-1 (or the pseudogene TRBV3-2) and TRBJ1-1; D is ambiguous. The origin of this receptor is a woman of 80 years or more with acute or convalescent COVID-19. The sequenced sample consisted of peripheral blood. CDR3 in DNA: TGTGCCAGCAGCCAAGAATGGGCGAACACTGAAGCTTTCTTT. Translating it yields CASSQEWANTEAFF.